Here is one TCR beta chain with its context. Its antigen remains unidentified. The record originates from a study of T cells in Graves' hyperthyroidism and ophthalmopathy. Study context: Specimen type is peripheral blood, collected at initial diagnosis prior to any treatment.

Any patient presenting with uncontrolled infection, other autoimmune disease, pregnancy or lactation was left out. Whole-study results and caveats: Expanded thyroid clonotypes (above 0.001) were mostly also found in blood. Ophthalmopathy was distinguished from stable hyperthyroidism by 13 V-J signatures.

The TCR beta CDR3 regions underwent amplification using RNA transcripts as the source. Initially, a first-round RT-PCR of the TCR CDR3 employed the HTBI primer set. MiXCR, applied by TCRdb to the multiplex PCR reads, yields one record per CDR3 protein. The sample contains hundreds of thousands of distinct CDR3 sequences, about a fifth of which appear only once. This TCR came from a man aged 25 to 40 with Graves' ophthalmopathy. Sequences were obtained from blood.

The CDR3 DNA reads as TGTGCCAGCTCACGGACTAGCGGGAGGGCTAGCTCCTACGAGCAGTACTTC. It yields the protein CASSRTSGRASSYEQYF. The chain links TRBV18 to TRBJ2-7; TRBD2 agrees at 15 bases. J lost 0 bases, V lost 4 bases, and 4 bases had no gene match. The CDR3 has 17 residues. CDR1 KGHSH and CDR2 LQKENI come from the germline V gene.